This T cell receptor (beta chain) was identified in a study of blood T cell repertoires in COVID-19. Study-level background: Acute and convalescent COVID-19 samples came from the United States, Italy and Spain. From T cells, B-cell-depleted T cells, or PBMCs came the material, which was cDNA or gDNA.

In the source study's methods: Reference gene primer amplification gave estimated nucleated cell counts. TCRdb's table, derived via immunoSEQ multiplex PCR, lists solely in-frame clones and lacks some. V and J calls and clone size are given by that table; D and trimming were obtained from the DNA. The sample lists about 120,000 clones, roughly four fifths occurring once. CDR1 SGDLS and CDR2 YYNGEE come from the germline V gene. Trimming pared 0 bases from V and 7 bases from J, leaving 17 bases between. The CDR3 is 15 amino acids. This clonotype originated in a human donor in a cohort sampled during active COVID-19. The material sequenced was peripheral blood. The rearrangement joins TRBV9 to TRBJ2-7; the D gene is possibly TRBD1 (6 bases). In nucleotides, the CDR3 is TGTGCCAGCAGCGTAGTCGGAACAGGGATCGGGGAGCAGTACTTC. Amino acids: CASSVVGTGIGEQYF.